Listed below are T cell receptor beta chains from one sample, sequenced in a study of molecular identifiers for immune sequencing clone quantification. A single record per CDR3 protein comes from TCRdb applying MiXCR to the PCR reads. The repertoire holds some 650,000 distinct CDR3 sequences, 15% to 20% seen once, with under 0.95% in the top ten. Source material: naive CD8+ T cells from blood, with Jurkat cell RNA spiked in. Every receptor here comes from a human donor in good health. Some libraries in this study had Jurkat cell RNA spiked in. Both conserved end residues are part of each CDR3. D genes are given only for firm matches. Only some rows state a clone size, as once, few, many or a class for expanded clones.

TRBV20-1	.	TRBJ1-4	many	CSARETDDPEKLFF	TGCAGTGCTAGAGAGACAGATGACCCTGAAAAACTGTTTTTT
TRBV12-3/TRBV12-4	.	TRBJ2-5	many	CASSLEGTEETQYF	TGTGCCAGCAGTTTGGAGGGGACAGAGGAGACCCAGTACTTC
TRBV6-5	.	TRBJ1-1	.	CASSYTDMNTEAFF	TGTGCCAGCAGTTACACAGATATGAACACTGAAGCTTTCTTT
TRBV5-4	.	TRBJ2-4	many	CASRDQGLQYF	TGTGCCAGCAGGGACCAGGGTCTTCAGTACTTC
TRBV4-2	.	TRBJ2-1	many	CASSPYEGNEQFF	TGTGCCAGCAGCCCGTACGAGGGTAATGAGCAGTTCTTC
TRBV4-3	.	TRBJ1-5	many	CASSQESSFNQPQHF	TGCGCCAGCAGCCAAGAATCATCCTTCAATCAGCCCCAGCATTTT
TRBV28	.	TRBJ2-3	many	CASSLWEGGTSTDTQYF	TGTGCCAGCAGTTTATGGGAGGGGGGAACTAGCACAGATACGCAGTATTTT
TRBV7-9	TRBD1	TRBJ2-7	many	CASSPEDRGNEQYF	TGTGCCAGCAGCCCAGAGGACAGGGGGAACGAGCAGTACTTC
TRBV19	TRBD2	TRBJ2-7	many	CASGSGSHEQYF	TGTGCCAGTGGAAGCGGGAGCCACGAGCAGTACTTC
TRBV7-8	TRBD1	TRBJ2-7	.	CASSPTSGQSYEQYF	TGTGCCAGCAGCCCGACGTCGGGACAGAGCTACGAGCAGTACTTC
TRBV7-2	.	TRBJ1-3	many	CASSPVRSGNTIYF	TGTGCCAGCAGCCCCGTTCGGAGTGGAAACACCATATATTTT
TRBV19	.	TRBJ2-2	.	CASSKLGPERTGELFF	TGTGCCAGTAGTAAGCTCGGGCCGGAGCGCACCGGGGAGCTGTTTTTT
TRBV7-8	TRBD1	TRBJ1-1	many	CASRMTGGGEAFF	TGTGCCAGCAGGATGACAGGGGGGGGTGAAGCTTTCTTT
TRBV12-3/TRBV12-4	.	TRBJ2-3	few	CASSLDWTGSTDTQYF	TGTGCCAGCAGTTTAGATTGGACGGGGAGCACAGATACGCAGTATTTT
TRBV20-1	TRBD2	TRBJ2-2	many	CSARRLAGTTGELFF	TGCAGTGCTAGAAGACTAGCGGGAACCACCGGGGAGCTGTTTTTT
TRBV4-1	.	TRBJ1-1	.	CASSHPTTGETTMNTEAFF	TGCGCCAGCAGCCATCCCACGACAGGAGAGACCACCATGAACACTGAAGCTTTCTTT
TRBV14	.	TRBJ2-7	.	CASSPTSRAYEQYF	TGTGCCAGCAGCCCAACCTCCCGGGCCTACGAGCAGTACTTC
TRBV20-1	TRBD2	TRBJ2-1	.	CSARSPGLGNEQFF	TGCAGTGCTAGATCACCGGGACTAGGCAATGAGCAGTTCTTC
TRBV30	.	TRBJ1-5	many	CAWGDNSNQPQHF	TGTGCCTGGGGCGACAATAGCAATCAGCCCCAGCATTTT
TRBV28	.	TRBJ1-6	many	CASSKLEQPNNSPLHF	TGTGCCAGCAGTAAGTTGGAGCAGCCTAATAATTCACCCCTCCACTTT
TRBV5-1	TRBD1	TRBJ1-3	many	CASSVDRGSGNTIYF	TGCGCCAGCAGCGTGGACAGGGGTTCTGGAAACACCATATATTTT
TRBV4-1	.	TRBJ1-1	many	CASSSSRGTNTEAFF	TGCGCCAGCAGCTCCAGCCGGGGCACGAACACTGAAGCTTTCTTT
TRBV7-7	.	TRBJ2-7	few	CASSFSSVSEQYF	TGTGCTAGCAGCTTTTCGTCGGTATCCGAGCAGTACTTC
TRBV28	.	TRBJ2-1	.	CASSLWSEQISSYNEQFF	TGTGCCAGCAGTTTATGGTCGGAGCAGATCTCCTCCTACAATGAGCAGTTCTTC
TRBV29-1	TRBD2	TRBJ2-7	many	CSALGAGLADYEQYF	TGCAGCGCCCTCGGGGCGGGACTAGCGGACTACGAGCAGTACTTC
TRBV5-1	TRBD1	TRBJ2-7	many	CASSLDRGYSYEQYF	TGCGCCAGCAGCTTGGACAGGGGGTATTCCTACGAGCAGTACTTC
TRBV27	TRBD1	TRBJ2-3	.	CASSPEKTGGVPDTQYF	TGTGCCAGCAGTCCAGAGAAGACAGGGGGAGTCCCAGATACGCAGTATTTT
TRBV6-2/TRBV6-3	.	TRBJ1-5	few	CASNLGGPLGSNQPQHF	TGTGCCAGCAACCTAGGTGGACCCCTGGGGAGCAATCAGCCCCAGCATTTT
TRBV7-9	.	TRBJ1-1	many	CASALPVGSYTEAFF	TGTGCCAGCGCCCTCCCCGTGGGAAGTTACACTGAAGCTTTCTTT
TRBV12-3/TRBV12-4	.	TRBJ1-2	many	CASSSHRYGARNYGYTF	TGTGCCAGCAGTTCCCACCGATATGGAGCGAGAAACTATGGCTACACCTTC
TRBV19	.	TRBJ1-1	few	CASSMGWTEAFF	TGTGCCAGTAGTATGGGGTGGACTGAAGCTTTCTTT
TRBV19	.	TRBJ1-1	many	CASSIDGGRNTEAFF	TGTGCCAGTAGTATAGATGGGGGCAGGAACACTGAAGCTTTCTTT
TRBV27	TRBD1	TRBJ2-7	many	CASRPGTGLSSYEQYF	TGTGCCAGCAGACCCGGGACAGGGCTAAGCTCCTACGAGCAGTACTTC
TRBV5-4	TRBD2	TRBJ2-2	many	CASSLTPGGTGELFF	TGTGCCAGCAGTCTGACTCCGGGGGGCACCGGGGAGCTGTTTTTT
TRBV9	TRBD2	TRBJ2-1	.	CASSVSGGGAFNEQFF	TGTGCCAGCAGCGTATCGGGCGGGGGGGCCTTCAATGAGCAGTTCTTC
TRBV29-1	TRBD1	TRBJ2-5	few	CSVEDRGVLQETQYF	TGCAGCGTGGAAGACAGGGGTGTTTTGCAGGAGACCCAGTACTTC
TRBV29-1	.	TRBJ2-2	many	CSVVGEAGELFF	TGCAGCGTTGTGGGGGAGGCCGGGGAGCTGTTTTTT
TRBV28	TRBD2	TRBJ2-1	.	CASSPQGLASYNEQSF	TGTGCCAGCAGTCCTCAGGGACTAGCGTCCTACAATGAGCAGTCCTTC
TRBV3-1	.	TRBJ2-2	many	CASNLVTGELFF	TGTGCCAGCAACCTTGTCACCGGGGAGCTGTTTTTT
TRBV6-6	.	TRBJ1-5	many	CASSYAIGGSDQPQHF	TGTGCCAGCAGTTACGCCATAGGGGGGTCCGATCAGCCCCAGCATTTT
TRBV9	TRBD1	TRBJ2-2	.	CASSVEQGVSNTGELFF	TGTGCCAGCAGCGTAGAACAGGGGGTATCGAACACCGGGGAGCTGTTTTTT
TRBV2	TRBD1	TRBJ2-1	few	CASSDGTGNNEQFF	TGTGCCAGCAGTGATGGGACAGGGAACAATGAGCAGTTCTTC
TRBV6-1	TRBD1	TRBJ1-1	few	CASSEDRWTEAFF	TGTGCCAGCAGCGAGGACAGGTGGACTGAAGCTTTCTTT
TRBV19	TRBD1	TRBJ2-7	.	CAAGGRGEQHF	TGTGCCGCAGGGGGCCGGGGCGAGCAGCACTTC
TRBV5-4	.	TRBJ2-5	many	CASSLAGSGVQETQYF	TGTGCCAGCAGCTTGGCCGGGTCAGGGGTCCAAGAGACCCAGTACTTC
TRBV6-6	.	TRBJ2-1	.	CASRPDRNEQFF	TGTGCCAGCCGCCCCGACCGCAATGAGCAGTTCTTC
TRBV6-6	.	TRBJ2-1	few	CASSYVTPPDEQFF	TGTGCCAGCAGTTATGTAACCCCCCCCGATGAGCAGTTCTTC
TRBV2	.	TRBJ2-1	.	CASPGTIRNEQFF	TGTGCCAGCCCCGGGACAATTAGAAATGAGCAGTTCTTC